Included here is one TCR beta chain sequence, with context. The data originate from a study of shared clonotypes between healthy human individuals. The CDR3 runs to 16 residues. V was cut by 5 bases and J by 4 bases, with 21 bases left in between. Germline loops: CDR1 SGHTA, CDR2 FQGNSA. Sequencing used immunoSEQ multiplex PCR; TCRdb keeps in-frame clones, though not all of them. The table includes about 1.5 million clones, approximately 98% detected once. The material sequenced was naive CD4+ T cells sorted from blood. The subset is: CD45RA+ positively selected. The sequence was collected from a man aged 30-40 years in good health. The J gene is TRBJ2-7, the V gene TRBV7-2, with D possibly matching TRBD2 (6 bases). The DNA for the CDR3 is TGTGCCAGCAGCCCCTGGGGGAGTGGAGGGTATTACGAGCAGTACTTC. Its protein is CASSPWGSGGYYEQYF.